This T cell receptor beta chain was identified in a study of molecular identifiers for immune sequencing clone quantification. Study-wide findings and caveats: The study found clones above 20 RNA copies held over 99% of effector molecules and under 1% in naive cells. Around 940,000 naive cells reportedly did not prevent detection of spiked Jurkat TCR RNA from one cell.

Previously described methods and listed TCR primers were employed for the bulk TCR libraries. TCRdb reprocessed the PCR reads via MiXCR and lists one record per CDR3 protein. The sample lists 85,000 to 100,000 distinct CDR3 sequences, around 20% seen once, with approximately 0.99% in the top ten. The ends lost 3 bases at V and 4 bases at J; junction bases unmatched: 2. This CDR3 is 15 amino acids long. The germline V gene has CDR1 LNHDA and CDR2 SQIVND (reference sequence). About this clonotype itself: Its target is unknown.

The sample taken for sequencing was naive CD8+ T cells from blood, with Jurkat cell RNA spiked in. Described subset: FACS-sorted CD8+CD4-CCR7+CD45RA+ naive T cells. J is TRBJ2-1 and V is TRBV19; TRBD2 matches 11 bases. This sequence originates from a human donor in good health. Some libraries in this study had Jurkat cell RNA spiked in. CDR3 sequence: CASSIASGRYNEQFF. The CDR3 nucleotides read TGTGCCAGTAGTATTGCTAGCGGGAGGTACAATGAGCAGTTCTTC.